This TCR beta chain was profiled in a study of blood T cell repertoires in COVID-19. Per the authors' pipeline: Quantification of nucleated cells was approximated via reference gene primer amplification. TCRdb's copy holds only in-frame clones and misses some; the assay was immunoSEQ multiplex PCR. V, J and clone size were drawn from that table, and D and trimming were deduced from the DNA. This sample has hundreds of thousands of clones, with about 83% found just once. The CDR3 is 15 residues long. Trimming removed 4 bases at V and 4 bases at J, with 17 bases between. The germline gives CDR1 SGHRS, CDR2 YFSETQ.

The sequenced sample was peripheral blood. The clonotype was recovered from a woman aged 50 to 65 who had recovered from COVID-19. V gene TRBV5-1 combines with J gene TRBJ1-2; no clear D gene. The DNA for the CDR3 is TGCGCCAGCAGCGCGGGAGAGGGAGGCCCCTATGGCTACACCTTC. Translation gives CASSAGEGGPYGYTF.